The 11 T cell receptor beta chains below come from one sample, sequenced in a study of shared clonotypes between healthy human individuals (dated by TCRdb to about 2020). For the CD8 naive samples, CD45RO-negative cells were positively selected for CCR7, yielding a CD45RA+CCR7+ population from which TemRA cells were excluded. Libraries were made using the immunoSEQ multiplex PCR assay. This immuneACCESS table, as held by TCRdb, lists in-frame sequences with V and J called but not all clones. Of the missing ones, under half trace to an unresolved V gene in checked studies; the others have no known cause. Present in this sample are about 2,200,000 clones, roughly 91% of which were seen just once. The ten largest clones capture about 1.8% of the sample. The specimen sequenced was naive CD8+ T cells from PBMCs. The cell subset or site label here, explained by the study, means: CD45RA+CCR7+. The receptors were gathered from a man aged 18 to 29 in good health. Some clones in this sample may be carry-over from other donors' samples.

On this clone itself: The sample contains more than one DNA sequence encoding this CDR3. This chain links TRBV27 with TRBJ1-2; a weak D match, TRBD1 (5 bases). With 5 bases removed from V and 5 bases from J, the gap between germline ends came to 12 bases. The CDR3 is 13 amino acids. Germline V gene sequence: CDR1 MNHEY, CDR2 SMNVEV (reference sequence). CDR3 amino acids: CASSPGRSYGYTF. In DNA, the CDR3 is TGTGCCAGCAGTCCGGGACGGAGTTATGGCTACACCTTC.

This clone was seen only once. DNA of the CDR3: TGTGCCAGCAGTTCGACGGCACAGTGGGGCCCCTATGGCTACACCTTC. Protein sequence: CASSSTAQWGPYGYTF. The chain combines TRBV28 with TRBJ1-2; TRBD1 is a possible D gene (5 bases). The CDR3 is 16 amino acids. With 4 bases removed from V and 4 bases from J, the gap between germline ends came to 19 bases. The germline V gene encodes CDR1 MDHEN and CDR2 SYDVKM.

The genes are TRBV6-1 and TRBJ2-5; D not resolved. This CDR3 spans 13 amino acids. From germline, CDR1 is MNHNS and CDR2 SASEGT. Trimming removed 2 bases from V and 2 bases from J, with 6 bases in between. The CDR3: CASSETRQETQYF. The CDR3 nucleotides are TGTGCCAGCAGTGAAACCAGGCAAGAGACCCAGTACTTC.

The CDR3 loop is CGAVLNEKLFF. DNA of the CDR3: TGTGGGGCAGTACTTAATGAAAAACTGTTTTTT. The V and J genes are TRBV7-9 and TRBJ1-4; no clear D gene. Germline lookup yields CDR1 SEHNR and CDR2 FQNEAQ (reference sequence). The CDR3 consists of 11 residues. Together with reference TRBV7-9 and TRBJ1-4, the CDR3 gives the full variable domain: DTGVSQNPRHKITKRGQNVTFRCDPISEHNRLYWYRQTLGQGPEFLTYFQNEAQLEKSRLLSDRFSAERPKGSFSTLEIQRTEQGDSAMYLCGAVLNEKLFFGSGTQLSVL.

The chain links TRBV7-9 to TRBJ2-7, with 9 bases matching TRBD2. CDR1 is SEHNR, CDR2 FQNEAQ, per germline (reference sequence). After removal of 10 bases from V and 3 bases from J, the junction contained 7 bases not matched to a gene. The CDR3 is 13 residues long. CDR3 amino acids: CATRLAVNYEQYF. In DNA form, the CDR3 reads TGTGCCACCCGACTAGCGGTGAACTACGAGCAGTACTTC.

V usage is TRBV27 and J usage is TRBJ1-5; TRBD1 might be the D (6 bases). This CDR3 is 16 amino acids long. V lost 1 base and J lost 4, with 14 bases in between. Germline CDR1 is MNHEY and CDR2 is SMNVEV (reference sequence). CDR3: CASSLLAGEKNQPQHF. Written as DNA, the CDR3 is TGTGCCAGCAGTTTATTGGCAGGGGAAAAAAATCAGCCCCAGCATTTT.

A word on this clone: Other DNA sequences within the sample encode an identical CDR3. This chain links TRBV29-1 with TRBJ2-7; D is unclear. V was clipped by 5 bases and J by 4 bases, with 9 bases between them. Germline values: CDR1 SQVTM, CDR2 ANQGSEA. The CDR3 loop spans 11 amino acids. CDR3 residues: CSVRLSYEQYF. DNA for the CDR3: TGCAGCGTTCGTTTAAGTTACGAGCAGTACTTC.

This clone was recorded only once. The gene calls are TRBV9 and TRBJ2-2; TRBD2 might be the D (5 bases). The CDR3 consists of 15 residues. V lost 3 bases and J 5 bases, leaving 14 bases between the germline ends. The germline CDR1 and CDR2 sequences are SGDLS and YYNGEE. The CDR3 region is CASSGRGYSTGELFF. The CDR3 region has the DNA TGTGCCAGCAGCGGACGGGGATACTCTACCGGGGAGCTGTTTTTT. Filled out from reference TRBV9 and TRBJ2-2, the complete variable domain reads DSGVTQTPKHLITATGQRVTLRCSPRSGDLSVYWYQQSLDQGLQFLIQYYNGEERAKGNILERFSAQQFPDLHSELNLSSLELGDSALYFCASSGRGYSTGELFFGEGSRLTVL.

The chain is built from TRBV19 and TRBJ2-3; D not certain. V was clipped by 0 bases and J by 0 bases, with 7 bases between them. The CDR3 spans 15 residues. The germline CDR1 and CDR2 sequences are LNHDA and SQIVND (reference sequence). In DNA form, the CDR3 reads TGTGCCAGTAGTATAGATCTGGAAAGCACAGATACGCAGTATTTT. Its translation is CASSIDLESTDTQYF.

The chain joins TRBV27 to TRBJ2-1; 10 bases line up with TRBD2. Trimming cost V 5 bases and J 7 bases; bases outside gene matches: 8. Germline CDR1 and CDR2: MNHEY and SMNVEV (reference sequence). This CDR3 comprises 15 residues. This CDR3 is CASSPLAGVRNEQFF. In nucleotides, the CDR3 is TGTGCCAGCAGTCCGCTAGCGGGAGTGCGAAATGAGCAGTTCTTC.

This clone was seen only once. The chain combines TRBV9 with TRBJ2-6; D possibly uses TRBD1 or TRBD2 (5 bases each). Germline assignment: CDR1 SGDLS and CDR2 YYNGEE. Trimming removed 6 bases at V and 0 bases at J, with 10 bases between. The CDR3 is made up of 15 amino acids. CDR3 nucleotides: TGTGCCAGCAAGCATGGGACCTCTGGGGCCAACGTCCTGACTTTC. It specifies CASKHGTSGANVLTF. Full variable domain (remainder filled in from reference TRBV9 and TRBJ2-6): DSGVTQTPKHLITATGQRVTLRCSPRSGDLSVYWYQQSLDQGLQFLIQYYNGEERAKGNILERFSAQQFPDLHSELNLSSLELGDSALYFCASKHGTSGANVLTFGAGSRLTVL.